This note documents a single T cell receptor (beta chain) sequence. V shed 6 bases, J shed 3 bases, and the junction held 3 bases outside the gene matches. Germline V lookup: CDR1 LNHDA, CDR2 SQIVND (reference sequence). The CDR3 contains 13 residues. Original methodology: Nucleated cell number was recorded as an estimate derived from reference gene primer amplification. The table came from immunoSEQ multiplex PCR; TCRdb's copy has only in-frame clones and leaves some out. Clone size and the V and J calls come from that table; the DNA yielded D and trimming. Of about 80,000 clones in the sample, roughly 87% were seen once. The data were obtained in a study of blood T cell repertoires in COVID-19. Looking at the study overall: The United States, Italy and Spain were the sources of the acute and convalescent COVID-19 samples. Sources were T cells, B-cell-depleted T cells, or PBMCs; the material itself was cDNA or gDNA.

The sample was peripheral blood. V is TRBV19 and J is TRBJ2-7; 9 nucleotides match TRBD1. This sequence originates from a man older than 75 with acute or convalescent COVID-19. The CDR3 sequence: CASSPDRGYEQYF. In DNA, the CDR3 is TGTGCCAGTAGCCCGGACAGGGGCTACGAGCAGTACTTC.